This T cell receptor (beta chain) was retrieved from a study of low-dose radiotherapy and immunotherapy resistance in tumors. Time point given: after trial treatment. As to treatment: LDRT plus nivolumab, ipilimumab, low-dose cyclophosphamide and aspirin (RACIN trial). The treatment that donors received included nivolumab, ipilimumab, aspirin, low-dose cyclophosphamide and low-dose radiotherapy. Gene-specific TRAV and TRBV primers were used for first-strand cDNA, covering alpha and beta chains. The authors ran about 20 PCR cycles to amplify TCRs with a constant-region primer and V-primer adapter. TCRdb ran MiXCR on the reads and lists one entry per CDR3 protein. The table lists 65,000 to 95,000 distinct CDR3 sequences, over 15% of them singletons, with roughly 1.4% in the top ten. This clonotype was recorded at least ten times. Sequencing used PBMCs, obtained after low-dose radiotherapy plus immunotherapy. This receptor was identified in a male donor with prostate cancer.

CDR3: CASSLLAGGNEQFF. For the CDR3, the DNA is TGTGCCAGCAGTCTACTAGCGGGAGGCAATGAGCAGTTCTTC. The rearrangement uses TRBV7-9 and TRBJ2-1; 12 bases match TRBD2. Per germline, CDR1 SEHNR and CDR2 FQNEAQ (reference sequence). The CDR3 length is 14 residues. V was pared by 6 bases and J by 6 bases, with 3 bases of the junction left unmatched.